Presented here are 3 T cell receptor beta chains from one specimen sequenced in a study of radiation and T cells in renal cell carcinoma (TCRdb year 2020). What this sample's time point label stands for: tumor resected at nephrectomy. The treatment or condition label on this specimen signifies: treatment-naive control, cytoreductive nephrectomy. The library was built by means of the immunoSEQ multiplex PCR assay. TCRdb carries this immuneACCESS record with in-frame sequences only. Its versions omit some clonotypes, under half of them owing to an unresolved V gene in the studies checked, with the rest unexplained. This sample has around 8,600 clones in its table, and less than 65% of those were observed once. 40% of the sample comes from the top ten. Sequenced here: tumor tissue, sampled from a patient whose treatment was nephrectomy without radiotherapy. These receptor sequences come from a woman aged 70-85 years with renal cell carcinoma.

Details on this clone: This is likely an artifact of a read error, given a far larger clone one base away. This specimen includes other DNA sequences encoding the same CDR3. This chain uses TRBV5-1 with TRBJ2-5; D call uncertain. Per germline, CDR1 SGHRS and CDR2 YFSETQ. This CDR3 has 12 residues. V gave up 0 bases and J gave up 1 base, with 1 base separating them. CDR3 residues: CASSLVQETQYF. CDR3 sequence (DNA): TGCGCCAGCAGCTTGGTCCAAGAGACCCAGTACTTC.

The chain links TRBV5-1 to TRBJ1-2; no definite D call. V was clipped by 7 bases and J by 6 bases, with 19 bases between them. From germline, CDR1 is SGHRS and CDR2 YFSETQ. CDR3 length: 14 amino acids. CDR3 nucleotide sequence: TGCGCCAGCTGTTTGTCGTTTAAGGGCGATGGCTACACCTTC. Its translation: CASCLSFKGDGYTF. Together with reference TRBV5-1 and TRBJ1-2, the CDR3 gives the full variable domain: KAGVTQTPRYLIKTRGQQVTLSCSPISGHRSVSWYQQTPGQGLQFLFEYFSETQRNKGNFPGRFSGRQFSNSRSEMNVSTLELGDSALYLCASCLSFKGDGYTFGSGTRLTVV.

As regards this clone: At one of its ends the junction is not consistent with the germline gene, which may arise from a read error. DNA for the CDR3: TGTGCCAGCAGCTTGGTTAGGACAGGGGGCTACGAGCAGTACTTC. It encodes CASSLVRTGGYEQYF. The chain combines TRBV5-1 with TRBJ2-7; TRBD1 agrees at 10 bases. The CDR3 consists of 15 residues. Germline loops: CDR1 SGHRS, CDR2 YFSETQ.